The present entry profiles one T cell receptor (beta chain) with its context. Its antigen target is currently unknown. Nothing much larger sits one base from this clone, and base qualities are not available. This entry is derived from a study of blood T cell repertoires in COVID-19 (dated by TCRdb to 2019 to 2021). The study in broad terms: Samples covering the acute and convalescent phases of COVID-19 were provided by collaborators in the United States, Italy and Spain. Deeply sampled blood TCRbeta repertoires from subjects exposed to, actively infected with, or recovered from COVID-19 were included in the dataset. The material from the prospective study consisted of cDNA or gDNA derived from T cells, B-cell-depleted T cells, or PBMCs. The samples were drawn from the first 160 participants of the ongoing ImmuneRACE study and from under 1,500 subjects provided by 6 global collaborators. The sample metadata nearly always contained a de-identified subject ID, COVID-19 status, age in years and sex. The repertoires were made available in a free public database intended to serve as a resource for research on the immune response to SARS-CoV-2. Where available, HLA class I and class II types were taken from metadata supplied by the sample provider and were not determined by assay-based typing.

Each collaborating institution followed its own protocols to collect whole blood in K2EDTA tubes. For TCRbeta analysis, collaborator samples were shipped as frozen whole blood, as isolated PBMCs, or as DNA extracted from either sample type. The full study reports these points: The amount of clinical and demographic metadata varied by source and participant and was provided uncurated.

CDR1 and CDR2 (MNHEY, SVGAGI) derive from the germline V gene. Its CDR3 holds 11 amino acids, cysteine through phenylalanine. Only the CDR3 portion is preserved as DNA: 33 bases, with reading frame beginning at the first base. V sheds 5 bases and J sheds 8 bases, leaving 9 bases between their ends. TCRbeta CDR3 regions were amplified from genomic DNA by means of the immunoSEQ Assay, a bias-controlled multiplex PCR. The original methods were these. The number of nucleated cells in each sample was estimated by amplification of reference gene primers within the assay. Sequence reads were collapsed and filtered to measure the absolute abundance of every unique TCRbeta CDR3 rearrangement. For each sample, productive Simpson clonality was calculated by taking the square root of Simpson's diversity index across productive rearrangements. The source is immuneACCESS, and TCRdb retained only in-frame sequences with V and J called. Part of the clones is not carried over; for the studies checked, unresolved V genes explain less than half of this, and the remainder is unexplained. The D gene and trimming were derived from the DNA, and the V and J assignments and clone size from that table. For this sample the table gives more than 150,000 clones, of which more than 80% were detected only once. Approximately 7.1% of the sample is in the top ten clones.

The sample taken for sequencing was peripheral blood. This chain joins TRBV6-5 to TRBJ1-1; a weak D assignment points to TRBD1 (6 bases agree). The clonotype was recovered from a human donor in a cohort sampled during active COVID-19. This receptor has the CDR3 CASSHGTEAFF. The DNA sequence is as follows: TGTGCCAGCAGTCACGGGACAGAAGCTTTCTTT.